These T cell receptor beta chains were read from a single sample in a study of shared clonotypes between healthy human individuals. The method was immunoSEQ multiplex PCR; TCRdb's version includes in-frame clones alone and lacks a portion of them. The data show fewer than 800,000 clones, with 92% seen just once and about 24% held by the top ten. The sample was naive CD8+ T cells sorted from blood. Source of these receptors: a man aged 30 to 39 in good health. Each CDR3 is given with its conserved first and last residue. The D gene is left open where the match is weak. Size is stated for part of the rows, as once, few or many counts, or as a class when the clone is expanded.

j_call | d_call | v_call | clone_size | cdr3_length | cdr3_aa | cdr3_nt
TRBJ2-1 | TRBD2 | TRBV2 | many | 17 | CASGRSSGSIGYNEQFF | TGTGCCAGCGGGCGATCTAGCGGGAGCATAGGGTACAATGAGCAGTTCTTC
TRBJ2-5 | TRBD2 | TRBV5-1 | NA | 15 | CASRREAGGRETQYF | TGCGCCAGCAGACGGGAAGCGGGAGGACGGGAGACCCAGTACTTC
TRBJ2-7 | NA | TRBV4-1 | NA | 13 | CASSQGRTYEQYF | TGCGCCAGCAGCCAAGGCCGGACGTACGAGCAGTACTTC
TRBJ1-1 | NA | TRBV7-6 | NA | 15 | CASSPRTAMNTEAFF | TGTGCCAGCAGCCCCCGGACAGCAATGAACACTGAAGCTTTCTTT
TRBJ2-7 | TRBD2 | TRBV10-3 | NA | 17 | CAISESPGLAGESDQYF | TGTGCCATCAGTGAGTCGCCAGGGCTAGCGGGAGAATCGGACCAGTACTTC
TRBJ2-7 | NA | TRBV27 | NA | 15 | CASSLWTAVSYEQYF | TGTGCCAGCAGTTTGTGGACAGCCGTCTCCTACGAGCAGTACTTC
TRBJ2-1 | NA | TRBV5-1 | NA | 9 | CASPREQFF | TGCGCCAGTCCCCGTGAGCAGTTCTTC
TRBJ1-4 | NA | TRBV7-9 | NA | 11 | CASGPGEKLFF | TGTGCCAGCGGCCCGGGGGAAAAACTGTTTTTT
TRBJ2-1 | NA | TRBV5-6 | NA | 12 | CASSLKEVEQFF | TGTGCCAGCAGCTTGAAAGAGGTCGAGCAGTTCTTC
TRBJ1-5 | TRBD1 | TRBV7-2 | NA | 15 | CASSQVGTGHQPQHF | TGTGCCAGCAGCCAGGTCGGGACAGGACATCAGCCCCAGCATTTT
TRBJ2-7 | NA | TRBV18 | NA | 14 | CASSPPSSTHEQYF | TGTGCCAGCTCACCACCATCTTCAACGCACGAGCAGTACTTC
TRBJ2-5 | TRBD2 | TRBV13 | NA | 15 | CASTERGQYQETQYF | TGTGCCAGCACCGAGCGGGGGCAGTACCAAGAGACCCAGTACTTC
TRBJ2-2 | NA | TRBV19 | NA | 15 | CASSALENLAGELFF | TGTGCCAGTAGTGCACTAGAGAACCTTGCCGGGGAGCTGTTTTTT
TRBJ2-7 | TRBD1 | TRBV7-8 | NA | 13 | CANSSGQTYEQYF | TGTGCCAACAGCTCGGGACAGACCTACGAGCAGTACTTC
TRBJ2-1 | NA | TRBV27 | NA | 11 | CASSVYNEQFF | TGTGCCAGCAGTGTCTACAATGAGCAGTTCTTC
TRBJ2-6 | NA | TRBV7-9 | NA | 17 | CASSLSQLISGANVLTF | TGTGCCAGCAGCTTATCACAGCTTATCTCTGGGGCCAACGTCCTGACTTTC
TRBJ2-3 | NA | TRBV4-1 | NA | 15 | CASSQEGVSTDTQYF | TGCGCCAGCAGCCAAGAAGGGGTAAGCACAGATACGCAGTATTTT
TRBJ2-2 | TRBD2 | TRBV9 | NA | 16 | CASSVNLAVNTGELFF | TGTGCCAGCAGCGTAAATCTAGCGGTGAACACCGGGGAGCTGTTTTTT
TRBJ2-1 | TRBD2 | TRBV5-1 | NA | 17 | CASSRGLAGEIDYEQFF | TGCGCCAGCAGCAGGGGACTAGCGGGAGAGATCGACTATGAGCAGTTCTTC
TRBJ2-1 | TRBD2 | TRBV27 | NA | 15 | CASSLASGSFNEQFF | TGTGCCAGCAGTTTAGCTAGCGGGAGTTTCAATGAGCAGTTCTTC
TRBJ2-7 | TRBD1 | TRBV27 | NA | 15 | CASSPGQASSYEQYF | TGTGCCAGCAGCCCAGGACAGGCCTCATCGTACGAGCAGTACTTC
TRBJ2-2 | TRBD2 | TRBV6-6 | once | 13 | CASKPGGGGELFF | TGTGCCAGCAAGCCGGGAGGGGGCGGGGAGCTGTTTTTT
TRBJ2-7 | NA | TRBV6-5 | NA | 15 | CASSIPMDGIYEQYF | TGTGCCAGCAGTATACCGATGGACGGGATCTACGAGCAGTACTTC
TRBJ2-1 | NA | TRBV7-5 | NA | 12 | CVRSPDCHEQFF | TGTGTCAGAAGCCCTGATTGCCATGAGCAGTTCTTC
TRBJ2-3 | TRBD1 | TRBV2 | NA | 12 | CASLRTGMEVDF | TGTGCCAGCTTAAGGACAGGGATGGAAGTGGATTTT
TRBJ1-4 | NA | TRBV7-9 | NA | 14 | CASSFTHGPPELFF | TGTGCCAGCAGCTTTACACACGGCCCTCCCGAACTGTTTTTT
TRBJ2-2 | NA | TRBV7-6 | NA | 14 | CASSLVGNTGELFF | TGTGCCAGCAGCTTGGTCGGGAACACCGGGGAGCTGTTTTTT
TRBJ2-7 | NA | TRBV5-1 | NA | 13 | CASSLDQDYEQYF | TGCGCCAGCAGCTTGGACCAGGACTACGAGCAGTACTTC
TRBJ2-7 | TRBD1 | TRBV7-9 | NA | 14 | CASSGRGKVYEQYF | TGTGCCAGCAGCGGCAGGGGGAAGGTCTACGAGCAGTACTTC
TRBJ2-1 | TRBD2 | TRBV11-2 | NA | 15 | CASSLAAGAYNEQFF | TGTGCCAGCAGCTTAGCAGCGGGAGCCTACAATGAGCAGTTCTTC
TRBJ2-2 | NA | TRBV29-1 | NA | 15 | CSVEGGLANTGELFF | TGCAGCGTTGAGGGGGGCCTAGCAAACACCGGGGAGCTGTTTTTT
TRBJ2-5 | TRBD1 | TRBV6-4 | NA | 13 | CASREQGVETQYF | TGTGCCAGCAGGGAACAGGGGGTAGAGACCCAGTACTTC
TRBJ1-2 | TRBD1 | TRBV7-2 | NA | 15 | CASSSVGQGNYGYTF | TGTGCCAGCAGCTCCGTCGGACAGGGGAACTATGGCTACACCTTC
TRBJ2-1 | TRBD2 | TRBV5-1 | NA | 20 | CASSLGVRGLTPTGNNEQFF | TGCGCCAGCAGCTTGGGGGTTCGGGGACTAACCCCGACGGGCAACAATGAGCAGTTCTTC
TRBJ1-4 | NA | TRBV9 | NA | 16 | CASSVGLGATNEKLFF | TGTGCCAGCAGCGTAGGTCTGGGCGCAACTAATGAAAAACTGTTTTTT
TRBJ2-1 | TRBD2 | TRBV27 | once | 14 | CASSLSGLINEQFF | TGTGCCAGCAGTTTATCGGGACTAATTAATGAGCAGTTCTTC
TRBJ2-7 | TRBD2 | TRBV27 | NA | 15 | CASSLLAEAFYEQYF | TGTGCCAGCAGTTTACTAGCGGAGGCATTTTACGAGCAGTACTTC
TRBJ2-7 | TRBD1 | TRBV27 | NA | 13 | CASSPGTVYEQYF | TGTGCCAGCAGCCCAGGGACAGTCTACGAGCAGTACTTC
TRBJ2-7 | TRBD1 | TRBV14 | NA | 19 | CASSQDRVRRTGNFYEQYF | TGTGCCAGCAGCCAAGATCGAGTTCGTAGGACAGGGAACTTCTACGAGCAGTACTTC
TRBJ2-2 | TRBD1 | TRBV6-5 | NA | 16 | CASSYSWTGGTGELFF | TGTGCCAGCAGTTACTCGTGGACAGGGGGCACCGGGGAGCTGTTTTTT
TRBJ2-7 | NA | TRBV6-1 | NA | 14 | CASSDRGGRYEQYF | TGTGCCAGCAGTGACAGGGGAGGGAGGTACGAGCAGTACTTC
TRBJ2-7 | NA | TRBV9 | NA | 15 | CASSVEQGPLHEQYF | TGTGCCAGCAGCGTAGAGCAGGGCCCACTTCACGAGCAGTACTTC
TRBJ2-4 | TRBD2 | TRBV7-8 | NA | 14 | CASSLYTAGDIQYF | TGTGCCAGCAGCTTATACACGGCGGGGGACATTCAGTACTTC
TRBJ2-5 | NA | TRBV30 | NA | 12 | CAWMADQETQYF | TGTGCCTGGATGGCCGACCAAGAGACCCAGTACTTC
TRBJ2-1 | TRBD2 | TRBV28 | NA | 18 | CASSFLAVAGGDHHEQFF | TGTGCCAGCAGTTTTCTCGCAGTAGCGGGAGGGGATCACCATGAGCAGTTCTTC
TRBJ2-1 | NA | TRBV18 | NA | 17 | CASSPEAQGPLYNEQFF | TGTGCCAGCTCACCGGAGGCCCAGGGACCTCTCTACAATGAGCAGTTCTTC